Listed below are T cell receptor beta chains from one sample, sequenced in a study of cytomegalovirus exposure and HLA in healthy donors. Sequencing used immunoSEQ multiplex PCR; TCRdb keeps in-frame clones, though not all of them. The sample lists approximately 110,000 clones; about 78% were seen once. Input material: PBMCs. These receptors all stem from a woman aged 40 to 50 in good health and CMV-seropositive. Both conserved end residues are part of each CDR3. D genes are given only for firm matches. The size field is filled for only some rows; it gives once, few, many or a size class.

J gene,D gene,clone size,V gene,CDR3 DNA,CDR3 protein
TRBJ2-7,TRBD1,NA,TRBV7-3,TGTGCCAGCAGCCCTGACAGGGGGTCATACGAGCAGTACTTC,CASSPDRGSYEQYF
TRBJ2-3,TRBD2,NA,TRBV12-5,TGTGCTAGTGGGCCTTCTAGCGGGGGGGCAGATACGCAGTATTTT,CASGPSSGGADTQYF
TRBJ1-1,NA,NA,TRBV4-2,TGTGCCAGCAGCCACGCGGTGGAGGGGACCACTGAAGCTTTCTTT,CASSHAVEGTTEAFF
TRBJ1-5,TRBD1,NA,TRBV7-2,TGTGCCAGCAGCCCCCAGGACAGGGGGATTAGCAATCAGCCCCAGCATTTT,CASSPQDRGISNQPQHF
TRBJ1-5,TRBD1,once,TRBV19,TGTGCCAGTCGTATCCACAGGGGCCAGCCCCAGCATTTT,CASRIHRGQPQHF
TRBJ2-5,NA,NA,TRBV5-1,TGCGCCAGCAGCCCTCTTAGCGTCCAAGAGACCCAGTACTTC,CASSPLSVQETQYF
TRBJ2-1,TRBD2,few,TRBV9,TGTGCCAGCAGCGTACTAGCGGGGGTATACAATGAGCAGTTCTTC,CASSVLAGVYNEQFF
TRBJ2-3,TRBD2,NA,TRBV7-3,TGTGCCAGCAGCTTGACTAGCGGGGGGGCAGATACGCAGTATTTT,CASSLTSGGADTQYF
TRBJ1-5,TRBD1,few,TRBV19,TGTGCCAGTAGAAGGACAGGGGGAGAACCCCAGCATTTT,CASRRTGGEPQHF
TRBJ2-7,TRBD1,NA,TRBV6-1,TGTGCCAGCAGTGAAACCGACAGGGGGGGGGACGAGCAGTACTTC,CASSETDRGGDEQYF
TRBJ1-6,TRBD1,NA,TRBV10-3,TGTGCCATCAGTGCCGACAGGGGTAATTCACCCCTCCACTTT,CAISADRGNSPLHF
TRBJ1-5,NA,NA,TRBV18,TGTGCCAGCTCCTCGACAGTCGCCTATAGCAATCAGCCCCAGCATTTT,CASSSTVAYSNQPQHF
TRBJ2-2,TRBD2,NA,TRBV7-3,TGTGCCAGCAGCCGTGGACTAGCGGGGGCCGGGGAGCTGTTTTTT,CASSRGLAGAGELFF
TRBJ2-2,TRBD2,NA,TRBV7-2,TGTGCCAGCAGCCTGCAAAGACTAGCGGGGGGTTCGAACACCGGGGAGCTGTTTTTT,CASSLQRLAGGSNTGELFF